The sequence of this T cell receptor beta chain was determined in a study of blood T cell repertoires in COVID-19. About the study: The United States, Italy and Spain were the sources of the acute and convalescent COVID-19 samples. From T cells, B-cell-depleted T cells, or PBMCs came the material, which was cDNA or gDNA.

Original data processing: It was from reference gene primer amplification that nucleated cell counts were estimated. Sequencing was performed with immunoSEQ multiplex PCR; in TCRdb, only in-frame clones are kept and a portion is missing. From that table come the V and J calls and clone size; the DNA was used to work out D and trimming. The table lists some 250,000 clones, 88% of them singletons, with about 0.7% in the top ten. Germline V lookup: CDR1 MDHEN, CDR2 SYDVKM. The V end was cut by 6 bases, the J end by 1 base, with 16 bases between. This CDR3 has 17 residues. This clonotype was obtained from a human donor in a cohort sampled during active COVID-19. Sequencing was done on a sample of peripheral blood. This chain links TRBV28 with TRBJ2-6, with D perhaps matching TRBD1 (6 bases). The CDR3 region is CASRAGQILSGANVLTF. The DNA of the CDR3 is TGTGCCAGCAGGGCCGGACAGATTCTTTCTGGGGCCAACGTCCTGACTTTC.